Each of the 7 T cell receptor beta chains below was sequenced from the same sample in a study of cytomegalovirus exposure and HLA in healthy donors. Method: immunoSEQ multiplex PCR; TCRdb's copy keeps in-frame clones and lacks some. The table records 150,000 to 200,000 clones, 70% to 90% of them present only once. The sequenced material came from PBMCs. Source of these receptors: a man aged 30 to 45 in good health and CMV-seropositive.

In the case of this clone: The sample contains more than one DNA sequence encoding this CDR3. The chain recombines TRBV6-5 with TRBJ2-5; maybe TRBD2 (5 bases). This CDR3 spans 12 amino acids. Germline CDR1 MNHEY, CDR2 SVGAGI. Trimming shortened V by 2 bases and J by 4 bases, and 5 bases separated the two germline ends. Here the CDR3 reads CASSYRGETQYF. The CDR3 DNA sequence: TGTGCCAGCAGTTACCGGGGAGAGACCCAGTACTTC.

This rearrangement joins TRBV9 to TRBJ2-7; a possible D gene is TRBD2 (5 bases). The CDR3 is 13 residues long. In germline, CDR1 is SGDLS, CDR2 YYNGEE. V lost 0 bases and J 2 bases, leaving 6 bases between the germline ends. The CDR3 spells CASSVGGPYEQYF. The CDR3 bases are TGTGCCAGCAGCGTAGGCGGGCCCTACGAGCAGTACTTC.

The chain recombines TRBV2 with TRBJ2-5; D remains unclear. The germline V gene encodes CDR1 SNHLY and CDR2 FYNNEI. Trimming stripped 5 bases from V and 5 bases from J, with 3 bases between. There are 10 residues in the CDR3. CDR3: CASSSETQYF. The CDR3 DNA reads TGTGCCAGCAGTTCTGAGACCCAGTACTTC.

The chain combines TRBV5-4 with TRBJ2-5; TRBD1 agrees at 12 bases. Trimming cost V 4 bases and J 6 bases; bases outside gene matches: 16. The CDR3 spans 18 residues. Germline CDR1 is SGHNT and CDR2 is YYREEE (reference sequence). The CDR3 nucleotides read TGTGCCAGCAGCCCCGGGACAGGGGGCGGACCACCGGGGAAGACCCAGTACTTC. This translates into CASSPGTGGGPPGKTQYF.

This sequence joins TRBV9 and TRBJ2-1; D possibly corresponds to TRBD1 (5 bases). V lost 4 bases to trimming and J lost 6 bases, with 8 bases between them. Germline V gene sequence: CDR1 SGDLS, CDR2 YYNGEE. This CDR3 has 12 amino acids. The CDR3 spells CASSSQGNEQFF. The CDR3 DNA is TGTGCCAGCAGCTCCCAGGGCAATGAGCAGTTCTTC.

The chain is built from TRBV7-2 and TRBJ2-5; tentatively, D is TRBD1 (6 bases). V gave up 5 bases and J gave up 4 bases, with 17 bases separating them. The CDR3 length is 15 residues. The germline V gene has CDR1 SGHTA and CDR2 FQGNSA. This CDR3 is CASSLLGTQAETQYF. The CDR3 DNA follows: TGTGCCAGCAGCCTTCTCGGGACACAGGCAGAGACCCAGTACTTC.

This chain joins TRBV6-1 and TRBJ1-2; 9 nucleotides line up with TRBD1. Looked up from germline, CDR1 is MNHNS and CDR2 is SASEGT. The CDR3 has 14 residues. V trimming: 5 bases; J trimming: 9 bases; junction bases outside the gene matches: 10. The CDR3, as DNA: TGTGCCAGCAGTACCGCGGGACAGGGAAGGAGCTACACCTTC. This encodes CASSTAGQGRSYTF.